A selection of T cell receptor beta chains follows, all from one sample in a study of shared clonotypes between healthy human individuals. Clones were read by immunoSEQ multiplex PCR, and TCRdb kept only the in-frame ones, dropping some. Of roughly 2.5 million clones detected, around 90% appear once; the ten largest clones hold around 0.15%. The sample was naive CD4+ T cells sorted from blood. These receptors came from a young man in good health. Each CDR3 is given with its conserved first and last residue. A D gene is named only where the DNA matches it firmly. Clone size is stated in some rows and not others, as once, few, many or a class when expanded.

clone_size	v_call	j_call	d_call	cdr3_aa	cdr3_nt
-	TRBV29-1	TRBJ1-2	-	CSADPPDSTYGYTF	TGCAGCGCAGATCCACCTGACAGCACCTATGGCTACACCTTC
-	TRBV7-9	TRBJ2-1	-	CASQGRWENNEQFF	TGTGCCAGCCAGGGAAGGTGGGAAAACAATGAGCAGTTCTTC
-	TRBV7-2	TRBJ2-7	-	CASSLAAAYEQYF	TGTGCCAGCAGCTTAGCGGCAGCCTACGAGCAGTACTTC
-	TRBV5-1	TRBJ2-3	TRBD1	CASSLSGTGILDTQYF	TGCGCCAGCAGCTTGAGCGGGACAGGGATTTTAGATACGCAGTATTTT
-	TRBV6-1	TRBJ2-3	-	CASSERGNTDTQYF	TGTGCCAGCAGTGAACGGGGCAACACGGATACGCAGTATTTT
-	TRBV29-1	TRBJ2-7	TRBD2	CSVGGTSGYEQYF	TGCAGCGTGGGGGGAACTAGCGGCTACGAGCAGTACTTC
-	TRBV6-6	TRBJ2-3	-	CASSNRRGTDTQYF	TGTGCCAGCAGTAACAGGAGAGGCACAGATACGCAGTATTTT
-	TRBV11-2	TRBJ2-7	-	CASSPKGYEQYF	TGTGCCAGCAGCCCTAAGGGCTACGAGCAGTACTTC
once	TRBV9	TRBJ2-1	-	CASSVDLADYSYNEQFF	TGTGCCAGCAGCGTAGATCTGGCGGATTACTCCTACAATGAGCAGTTCTTC
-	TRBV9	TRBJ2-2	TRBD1	CASSVKGQGAGELFF	TGTGCCAGCAGCGTAAAGGGACAGGGGGCCGGGGAGCTGTTTTTT
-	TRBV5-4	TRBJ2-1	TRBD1	CASSLTGDLYNEQFF	TGTGCCAGCAGTTTGACAGGGGACCTCTACAATGAGCAGTTCTTC
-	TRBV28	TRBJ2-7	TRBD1	CASSFRDRPSYEQYF	TGTGCCAGCAGTTTCCGGGACAGACCCTCCTACGAGCAGTACTTC
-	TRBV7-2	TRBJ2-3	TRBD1	CASSPGQGRDTQYF	TGTGCCAGCAGTCCGGGACAGGGGAGGGATACGCAGTATTTT
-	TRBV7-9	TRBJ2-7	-	CASSFGGGREQYF	TGTGCCAGCTCCTTTGGAGGTGGGCGCGAGCAGTACTTC
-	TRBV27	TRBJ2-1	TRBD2	CASSLDRLAGANNEQFF	TGTGCCAGCAGTTTAGATCGACTAGCGGGGGCAAACAATGAGCAGTTCTTC
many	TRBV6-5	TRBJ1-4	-	CASRGAGTTNEKLFF	TGTGCCAGCAGGGGGGCGGGGACAACTAATGAAAAACTGTTTTTT
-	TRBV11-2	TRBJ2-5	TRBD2	CASSAGTKYQETQYF	TGTGCCAGCAGCGCGGGGACTAAGTACCAAGAGACCCAGTACTTC
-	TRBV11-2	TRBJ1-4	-	CASRETVTTNEKLFF	TGTGCCAGCAGAGAAACAGTGACAACTAATGAAAAACTGTTTTTT
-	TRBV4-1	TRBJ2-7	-	CASSQFGGSSYEQYF	TGCGCCAGCAGCCAATTCGGCGGCAGCTCCTACGAGCAGTACTTC
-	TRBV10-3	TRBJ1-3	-	CAISVSSNSGNTIYF	TGTGCCATCAGTGTTTCCAGTAACTCTGGAAACACCATATATTTT
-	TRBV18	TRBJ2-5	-	CASSSEETQYF	TGTGCCAGCTCATCTGAGGAGACCCAGTACTTC
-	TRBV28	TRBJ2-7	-	CASRPIVPYEQYF	TGTGCCAGCAGACCAATAGTCCCCTACGAGCAGTACTTC
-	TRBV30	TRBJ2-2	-	CAWSVYRNTGELFF	TGTGCCTGGAGTGTATACAGGAACACCGGGGAGCTGTTTTTT
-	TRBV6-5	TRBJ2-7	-	CASSYFSAGGSYEQYF	TGTGCCAGCAGTTACTTTTCGGCAGGTGGATCCTACGAGCAGTACTTC
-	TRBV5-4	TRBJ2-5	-	CASSAGLTSLFGTQYF	TGTGCCAGCAGCGCCGGCCTGACTAGTTTGTTTGGGACCCAGTACTTC
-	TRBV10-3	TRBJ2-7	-	CAISEGQLPYEQYF	TGTGCCATCAGTGAAGGACAGTTGCCCTACGAGCAGTACTTC
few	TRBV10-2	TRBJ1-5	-	CASSESGPQHF	TGCGCCAGCAGTGAGTCTGGGCCCCAGCATTTT
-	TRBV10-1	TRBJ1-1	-	CASSPQVNTEAFF	TGCGCCAGCAGCCCACAGGTGAACACTGAAGCTTTCTTT
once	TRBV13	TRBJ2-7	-	CASPRVSEQYF	TGTGCCAGCCCAAGGGTGAGCGAGCAGTACTTC
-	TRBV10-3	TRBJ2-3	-	CAISAGRVDTDTQYF	TGTGCCATCAGTGCAGGGAGAGTTGACACAGATACGCAGTATTTT
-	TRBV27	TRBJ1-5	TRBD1	CASSSDRGQPQHF	TGTGCCAGCAGCTCGGACAGGGGCCAGCCCCAGCATTTT
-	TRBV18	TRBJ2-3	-	CASSPPTILTDTQYF	TGTGCCAGCTCACCACCAACTATTCTTACAGATACGCAGTATTTT
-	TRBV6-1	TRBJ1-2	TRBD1	CASSEEGTGGLRYGYTF	TGTGCCAGCAGTGAAGAGGGGACAGGGGGCCTTCGATATGGCTACACCTTC
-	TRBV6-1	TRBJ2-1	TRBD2	CASSEKQAGGNEQFF	TGTGCCAGCAGTGAAAAGCAGGCCGGGGGGAATGAGCAGTTCTTC
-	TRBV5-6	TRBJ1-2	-	CASSLFRQKYGYTF	TGTGCCAGCAGCTTGTTCAGGCAGAAGTATGGCTACACCTTC
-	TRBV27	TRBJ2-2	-	CASRLLGYTGELFF	TGTGCCAGCAGGCTCTTAGGGTACACCGGGGAGCTGTTTTTT
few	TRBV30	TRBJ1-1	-	CAWSSDGMNTEAFF	TGTGCCTGGAGTTCGGACGGAATGAACACTGAAGCTTTCTTT
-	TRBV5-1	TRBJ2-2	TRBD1	CASSLARGQGPSRDTGELFF	TGCGCCAGCAGCTTGGCCCGGGGACAGGGGCCTTCAAGGGACACCGGGGAGCTGTTTTTT
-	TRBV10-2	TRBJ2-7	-	CASTRGAYEQYF	TGCGCCAGCACACGGGGTGCCTACGAGCAGTACTTC
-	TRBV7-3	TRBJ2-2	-	CASSPGLGTGELFF	TGTGCCAGCAGCCCCGGGCTAGGCACCGGGGAGCTGTTTTTT
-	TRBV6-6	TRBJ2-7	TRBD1	CATSAPDRGQYEQYF	TGTGCCACCTCTGCCCCGGACAGGGGGCAATACGAGCAGTACTTC
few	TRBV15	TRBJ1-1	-	CATSRGGTEAFF	TGTGCCACCAGCAGGGGAGGCACTGAAGCTTTCTTT
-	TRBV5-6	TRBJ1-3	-	CASSTKTAGNTIYF	TGTGCCAGCAGCACTAAAACGGCTGGAAACACCATATATTTT
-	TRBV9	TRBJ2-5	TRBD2	CASSAGTSGGLQETQYF	TGTGCCAGCAGCGCCGGGACTAGCGGGGGGTTACAAGAGACCCAGTACTTC
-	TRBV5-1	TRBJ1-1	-	CASSFGGTEAFF	TGCGCCAGCAGCTTCGGGGGCACTGAAGCTTTCTTT
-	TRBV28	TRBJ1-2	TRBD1	CASSYRTGGFGYTF	TGTGCCAGCAGCTACCGGACAGGGGGCTTTGGCTACACCTTC
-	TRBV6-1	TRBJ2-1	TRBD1	CASSARGSGQDRSSYNEQFF	TGTGCCAGCAGTGCCCGGGGATCGGGACAGGATAGGAGCTCCTACAATGAGCAGTTCTTC
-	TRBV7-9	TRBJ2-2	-	CASSWGLNTGELFF	TGTGCCAGCAGCTGGGGACTTAACACCGGGGAGCTGTTTTTT
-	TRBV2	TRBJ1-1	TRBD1	CASKYQGAQVTEAFF	TGTGCCAGCAAGTACCAGGGGGCGCAGGTCACTGAAGCTTTCTTT
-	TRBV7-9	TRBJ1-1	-	CAIHVDPETTEAFF	TGTGCCATCCACGTGGACCCCGAGACTACTGAAGCTTTCTTT
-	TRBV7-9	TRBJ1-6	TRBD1	CASSQGQGIYNSPLHF	TGTGCCAGCAGCCAGGGACAGGGGATCTATAATTCACCCCTCCACTTT
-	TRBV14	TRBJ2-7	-	CASSQAPGTWSSEQYF	TGTGCCAGCAGCCAAGCCCCCGGGACCTGGAGTAGCGAGCAGTACTTC
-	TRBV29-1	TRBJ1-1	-	CSVAWNTEAFF	TGCAGCGTTGCCTGGAACACTGAAGCTTTCTTT
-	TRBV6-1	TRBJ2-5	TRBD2	CASSEEAGGRRETQYF	TGTGCCAGCAGTGAAGAAGCGGGGGGCCGCCGGGAGACCCAGTACTTC
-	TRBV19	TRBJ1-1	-	CASRRVENTEAFF	TGTGCCAGTAGGAGGGTTGAGAACACTGAAGCTTTCTTT
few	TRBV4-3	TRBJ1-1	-	CASSQGNRNTEAFF	TGCGCCAGCAGCCAAGGGAACAGGAACACTGAAGCTTTCTTT